The present entry profiles one T cell receptor (beta chain) with its context. Its antigen is unidentified. V was trimmed by 0 bases and J by 4 bases, leaving 12 bases between them. This CDR3 spans 15 amino acids. Germline lookup yields CDR1 SGHVS and CDR2 FQNEAQ. The table came from immunoSEQ multiplex PCR; TCRdb's copy has only in-frame clones and leaves some out. The repertoire holds roughly 24,000 clones, with roughly 63% as singletons. The sample is drawn from a study of tumor-infiltrating lymphocytes in localized non-small cell lung cancer. Study details: Some samples were collected after neoadjuvant chemotherapy; smokers, never-smokers and several histologies were included.

Study-level findings and limits: TCR sequencing covered a subset of patients with enough tissue.

The sample consisted of lung tumor tissue. The TCR originated in a human donor with non-small cell lung cancer. The chain couples TRBV7-8 to TRBJ2-5; D gene uncertain. The CDR3 bases are TGTGCCAGCAGCTTAGCGGACGTTCTTCGAGAGACCCAGTACTTC. It is translated as CASSLADVLRETQYF.